A single sample gave rise to the 2 T cell receptor beta chains below, sequenced in a study of cytomegalovirus exposure and HLA in healthy donors. PCR was performed using 60 Vbeta and 13 Jbeta primers. TCRdb keeps only in-frame clones here, not all; method: immunoSEQ multiplex PCR. The profile shows some 190,000 clones, about four fifths of them singletons. Sequenced input: PBMCs. All receptors derive from a woman aged 30 to 39 in good health and CMV-seronegative.

This clone was detected only a few times. The gene calls are TRBV19 and TRBJ1-2; D might be TRBD1 (5 bases). The CDR3 length is 15 residues. The germline V gene encodes CDR1 LNHDA and CDR2 SQIVND (reference sequence). Between the trimmed V and J ends, which lost 7 bases and 2 bases, there was a span of 17 bases. The DNA of the CDR3 is TGTGCCAGTACCACCCGGGCAGGGTCGAACTATGGCTACACCTTC. Protein sequence: CASTTRAGSNYGYTF.

This clone was found a few times. The V call is TRBV7-2, the J call TRBJ1-1; TRBD1 agrees at 11 bases. Germline CDR1 SGHTA, CDR2 FQGNSA. After removal of 3 bases from V and 1 base from J, the junction contained 10 bases not matched to a gene. CDR3 length: 18 amino acids. CDR3 in DNA: TGTGCCAGCAGCTTCTGGGCCGGGACAGGGGGTTCGAACACTGAAGCTTTCTTT. It specifies CASSFWAGTGGSNTEAFF.